This is a list of T cell receptor beta chains from one sample in a study of blood T cells in healthy people across ages. Each CDR3 protein gets one entry after TCRdb re-called the 5' RACE reads with MiXCR. The sample contains around 870,000 distinct CDR3 sequences, around 30% of which appear only once. The sequencing sample was made of blood. The receptors were sampled from a woman of 80 years or more in good health. Each CDR3 is given with its conserved first and last residue. Fields, in order: D gene, clone size, J gene, V gene, CDR3 protein, CDR3 DNA. A D gene is named only where the DNA matches it firmly. Not all rows give a size; the values are once, few, many and, for expanded clones, a class.

TRBD1	.	TRBJ1-1	TRBV27	CASSLQTGGRTGAFF	TGTGCCAGCAGTCTTCAAACAGGGGGCCGGACTGGAGCTTTCTTT
.	.	TRBJ1-1	TRBV14	CASSQDLRTEAFF	TGTGCCAGCAGCCAAGATCTCCGGACTGAAGCTTTCTTT
.	.	TRBJ1-1	TRBV2	CASYRAQSTEAFF	TGTGCCAGCTACAGGGCCCAGAGCACTGAAGCTTTCTTT
TRBD2	many	TRBJ2-1	TRBV20-1	CSARETGGDNEQFF	TGCAGTGCTAGGGAGACGGGGGGAGACAATGAGCAGTTCTTC
TRBD1	many	TRBJ2-1	TRBV29-1	CSVGQGRITGNEQFF	TGCAGCGTGGGACAGGGGAGAATAACGGGCAATGAGCAGTTCTTC
.	.	TRBJ1-3	TRBV5-5	CASSDGRGPGNTIYF	TGTGCCAGCAGCGATGGACGTGGGCCTGGAAACACCATATATTTT
TRBD2	.	TRBJ2-5	TRBV3-1	CASSGERGGSKTQYF	TGTGCCAGCAGCGGAGAGCGGGGGGGCTCGAAGACCCAGTACTTC
.	many	TRBJ1-2	TRBV29-1	CSVETEGYTF	TGCAGCGTTGAAACCGAGGGCTACACCTTC
TRBD2	few	TRBJ2-5	TRBV27	CASSRVGLAGGGQETQYF	TGTGCCAGCAGCCGAGTCGGACTAGCGGGGGGAGGGCAAGAGACCCAGTACTTC
.	.	TRBJ2-5	TRBV7-2	CASSLAVTQYF	TGTGCCAGCAGCCTCGCAGTTACCCAGTACTTC
.	many	TRBJ2-1	TRBV20-1	CSAYVWPSSYNEQFF	TGCAGTGCTTATGTCTGGCCTAGCTCCTACAATGAGCAGTTCTTC
TRBD1	many	TRBJ2-1	TRBV5-5	CASSSGGTGINEQFF	TGTGCCAGCAGCTCTGGGGGGACAGGGATAAATGAGCAGTTCTTC
TRBD1	.	TRBJ2-1	TRBV5-6	CASSFRDRGINEQFF	TGTGCCAGCAGCTTCCGGGACAGGGGGATCAATGAGCAGTTCTTC
.	few	TRBJ1-6	TRBV7-8	CASSSYTGSSSYNSPLHF	TGTGCCAGCAGCTCTTACACAGGGTCCAGCTCCTATAATTCACCCCTCCACTTT
.	many	TRBJ2-5	TRBV6-2/TRBV6-3	CASSYTTVRETQYF	TGTGCCAGCAGTTACACCACCGTCCGTGAGACCCAGTACTTC
.	.	TRBJ1-1	TRBV24-1	CATSDLGYTEAFF	TGTGCCACCAGTGATTTGGGCTACACTGAAGCTTTCTTT